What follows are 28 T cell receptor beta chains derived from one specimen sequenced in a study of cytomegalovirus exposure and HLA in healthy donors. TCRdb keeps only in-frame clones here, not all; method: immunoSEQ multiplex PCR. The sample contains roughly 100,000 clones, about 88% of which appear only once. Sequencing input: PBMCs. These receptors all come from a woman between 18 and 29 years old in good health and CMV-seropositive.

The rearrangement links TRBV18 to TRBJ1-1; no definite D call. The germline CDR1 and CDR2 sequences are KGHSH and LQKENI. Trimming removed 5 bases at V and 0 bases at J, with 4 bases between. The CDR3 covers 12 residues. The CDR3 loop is CASSTMNTEAFF. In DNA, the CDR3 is TGTGCCAGCTCAACTATGAACACTGAAGCTTTCTTT.

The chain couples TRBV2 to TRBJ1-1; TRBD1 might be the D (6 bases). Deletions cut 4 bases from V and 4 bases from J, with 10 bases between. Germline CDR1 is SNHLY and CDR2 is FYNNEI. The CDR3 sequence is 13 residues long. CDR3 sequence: CASSVGAATEAFF. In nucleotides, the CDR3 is TGTGCCAGCAGTGTGGGGGCAGCCACTGAAGCTTTCTTT. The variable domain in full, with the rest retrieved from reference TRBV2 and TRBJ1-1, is EPEVTQTPSHQVTQMGQEVILRCVPISNHLYFYWYRQILGQKVEFLVSFYNNEISEKSEIFDDQFSVERPDGSNFTLKIRSTKLEDSAMYFCASSVGAATEAFFGQGTRLTVV.

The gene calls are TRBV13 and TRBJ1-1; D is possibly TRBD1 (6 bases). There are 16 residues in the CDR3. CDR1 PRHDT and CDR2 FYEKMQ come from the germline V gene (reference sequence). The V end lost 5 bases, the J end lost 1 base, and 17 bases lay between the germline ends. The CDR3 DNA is TGTGCCAGCAGCCCTAGGGGGTCCGACCGGAACACTGAAGCTTTCTTT. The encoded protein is CASSPRGSDRNTEAFF.

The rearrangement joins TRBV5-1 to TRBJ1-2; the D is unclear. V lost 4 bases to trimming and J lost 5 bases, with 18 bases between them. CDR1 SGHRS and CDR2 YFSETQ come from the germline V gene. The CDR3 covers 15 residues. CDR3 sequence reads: CASSHEGIEIYGYTF. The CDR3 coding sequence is TGCGCCAGCAGCCACGAGGGAATTGAAATTTATGGCTACACCTTC.

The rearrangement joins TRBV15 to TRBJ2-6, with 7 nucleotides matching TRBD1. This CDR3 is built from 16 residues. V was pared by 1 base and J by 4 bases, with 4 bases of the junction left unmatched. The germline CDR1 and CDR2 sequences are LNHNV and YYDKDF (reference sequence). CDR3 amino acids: CATSRGQGAGANVLTF. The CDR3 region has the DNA TGTGCCACCAGCAGAGGACAGGGAGCCGGGGCCAACGTCCTGACTTTC.

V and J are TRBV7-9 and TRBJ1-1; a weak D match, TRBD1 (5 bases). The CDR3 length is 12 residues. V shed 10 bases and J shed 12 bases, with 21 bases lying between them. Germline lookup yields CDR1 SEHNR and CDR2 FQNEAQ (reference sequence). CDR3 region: CATSTEWAPPFF. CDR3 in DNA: TGTGCCACCTCGACAGAGTGGGCTCCTCCTTTCTTT.

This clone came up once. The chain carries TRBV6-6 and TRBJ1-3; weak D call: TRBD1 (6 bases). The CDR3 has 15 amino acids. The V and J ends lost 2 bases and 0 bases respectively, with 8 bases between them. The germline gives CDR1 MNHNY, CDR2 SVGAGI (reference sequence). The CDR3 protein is CASSYRGGSGNTIYF. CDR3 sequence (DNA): TGTGCCAGCAGTTACAGGGGGGGCTCTGGAAACACCATATATTTT.

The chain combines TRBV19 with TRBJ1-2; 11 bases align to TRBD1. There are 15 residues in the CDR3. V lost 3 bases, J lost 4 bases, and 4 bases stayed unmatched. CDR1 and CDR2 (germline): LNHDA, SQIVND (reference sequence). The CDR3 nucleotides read TGTGCCAGTAGTATTGGACAGGGGGCCACCTATGGCTACACCTTC. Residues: CASSIGQGATYGYTF.

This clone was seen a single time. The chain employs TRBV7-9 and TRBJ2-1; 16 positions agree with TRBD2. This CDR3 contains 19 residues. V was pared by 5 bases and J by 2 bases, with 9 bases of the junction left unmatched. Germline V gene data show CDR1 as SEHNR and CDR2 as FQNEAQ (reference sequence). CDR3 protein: CASSLLGLAGGRTYNEQFF. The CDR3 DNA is TGTGCCAGCAGCCTACTGGGACTAGCGGGGGGGCGAACCTACAATGAGCAGTTCTTC.

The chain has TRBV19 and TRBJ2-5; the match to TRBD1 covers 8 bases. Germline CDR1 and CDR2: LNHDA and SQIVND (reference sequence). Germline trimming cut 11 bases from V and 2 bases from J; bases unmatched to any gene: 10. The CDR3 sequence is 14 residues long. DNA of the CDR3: TGTGCCTGCGGCGCCGGGACAGGTCAAGAGACCCAGTACTTC. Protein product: CACGAGTGQETQYF.

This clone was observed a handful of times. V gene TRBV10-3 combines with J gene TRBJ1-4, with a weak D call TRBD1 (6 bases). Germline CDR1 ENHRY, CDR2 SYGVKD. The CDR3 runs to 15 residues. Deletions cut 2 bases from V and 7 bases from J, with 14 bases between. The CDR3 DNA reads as TGTGCCATCAGTGAGGGACAGCCCACACTTGAAAAACTGTTTTTT. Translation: CAISEGQPTLEKLFF.

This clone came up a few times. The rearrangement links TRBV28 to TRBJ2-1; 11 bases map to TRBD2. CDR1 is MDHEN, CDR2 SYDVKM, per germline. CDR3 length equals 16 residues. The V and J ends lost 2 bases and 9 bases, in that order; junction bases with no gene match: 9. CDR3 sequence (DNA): TGTGCCAGCAGTTTACCTCCTAGCGGGGGGCGGGGTGAGCAGTTCTTC. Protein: CASSLPPSGGRGEQFF.

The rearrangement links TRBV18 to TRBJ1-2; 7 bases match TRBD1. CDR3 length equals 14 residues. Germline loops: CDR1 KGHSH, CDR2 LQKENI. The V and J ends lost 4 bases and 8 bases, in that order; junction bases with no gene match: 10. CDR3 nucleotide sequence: TGTGCCAGCTCACTAAACCGACAGGGACGCGGCTACACCTTC. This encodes CASSLNRQGRGYTF.

The CDR3 loop reads CASSPVTGGAEAFF. The CDR3 DNA follows: TGTGCCAGCAGCCCCGTAACTGGAGGGGCTGAAGCTTTCTTT. V and J are TRBV4-2 and TRBJ1-1; D may be TRBD1 (5 bases). The length of the CDR3 is 14 residues. The V end lost 4 bases, the J end lost 6 bases, and 15 bases lay between the germline ends. Germline V gene sequence: CDR1 LGHNA, CDR2 YNFKEQ.

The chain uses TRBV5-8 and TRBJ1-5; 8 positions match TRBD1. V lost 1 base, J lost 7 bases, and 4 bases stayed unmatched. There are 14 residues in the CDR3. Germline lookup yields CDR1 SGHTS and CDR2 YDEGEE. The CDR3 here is CASSLTTGAQPQHF. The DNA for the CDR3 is TGTGCCAGCAGCTTGACGACAGGGGCCCAGCCCCAGCATTTT.

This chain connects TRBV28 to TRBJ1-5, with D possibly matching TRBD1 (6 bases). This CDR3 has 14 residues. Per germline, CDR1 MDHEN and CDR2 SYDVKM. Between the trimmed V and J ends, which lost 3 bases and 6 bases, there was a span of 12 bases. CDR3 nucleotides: TGTGCCAGCAGTTTCCCGGAAGGGGGTCAGCCCCAGCATTTT. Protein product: CASSFPEGGQPQHF.

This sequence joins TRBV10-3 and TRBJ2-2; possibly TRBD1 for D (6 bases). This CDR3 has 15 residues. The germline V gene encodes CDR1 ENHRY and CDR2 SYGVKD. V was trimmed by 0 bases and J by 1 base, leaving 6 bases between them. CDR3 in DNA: TGTGCCATCAGTGAGTCCAGGGGGAACACCGGGGAGCTGTTTTTT. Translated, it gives CAISESRGNTGELFF.

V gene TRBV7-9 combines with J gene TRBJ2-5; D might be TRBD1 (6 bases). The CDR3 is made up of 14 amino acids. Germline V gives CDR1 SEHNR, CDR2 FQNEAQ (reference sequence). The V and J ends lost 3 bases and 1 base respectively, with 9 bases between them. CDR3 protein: CASSFGQTQETQYF. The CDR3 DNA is TGTGCCAGCAGCTTCGGACAGACCCAAGAGACCCAGTACTTC. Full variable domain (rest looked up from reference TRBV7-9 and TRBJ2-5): DTGVSQNPRHKITKRGQNVTFRCDPISEHNRLYWYRQTLGQGPEFLTYFQNEAQLEKSRLLSDRFSAERPKGSFSTLEIQRTEQGDSAMYLCASSFGQTQETQYFGPGTRLLVL.

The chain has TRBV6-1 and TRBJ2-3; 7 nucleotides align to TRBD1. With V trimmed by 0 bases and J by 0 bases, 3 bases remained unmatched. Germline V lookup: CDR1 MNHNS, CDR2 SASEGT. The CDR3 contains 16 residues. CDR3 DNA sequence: TGTGCCAGCAGTGAAGCGTGGGACAGTAGCACAGATACGCAGTATTTT. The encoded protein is CASSEAWDSSTDTQYF.

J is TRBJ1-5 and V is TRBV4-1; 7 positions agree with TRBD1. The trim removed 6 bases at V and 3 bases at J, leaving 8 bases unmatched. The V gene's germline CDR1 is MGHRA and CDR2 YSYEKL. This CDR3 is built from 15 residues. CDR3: CASSPGTADNQPQHF. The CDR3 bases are TGCGCCAGCAGTCCCGGGACAGCCGACAATCAGCCCCAGCATTTT.

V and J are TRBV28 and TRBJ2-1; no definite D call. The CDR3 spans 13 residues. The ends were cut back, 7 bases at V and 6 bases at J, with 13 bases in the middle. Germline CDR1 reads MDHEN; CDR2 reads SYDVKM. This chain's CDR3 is CASKTHVLNEQFF. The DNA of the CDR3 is TGTGCCAGCAAGACTCACGTCCTCAATGAGCAGTTCTTC.

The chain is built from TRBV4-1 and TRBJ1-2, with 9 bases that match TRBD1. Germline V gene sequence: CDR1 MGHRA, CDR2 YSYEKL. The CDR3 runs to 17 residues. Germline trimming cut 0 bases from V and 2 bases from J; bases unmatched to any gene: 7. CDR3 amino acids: CASSQETYGQGNYGYTF. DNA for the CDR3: TGCGCCAGCAGCCAAGAGACGTACGGACAGGGGAACTATGGCTACACCTTC.

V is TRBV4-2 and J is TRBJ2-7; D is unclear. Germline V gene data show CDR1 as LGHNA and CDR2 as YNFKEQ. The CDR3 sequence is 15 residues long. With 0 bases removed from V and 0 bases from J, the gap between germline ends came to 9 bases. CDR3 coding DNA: TGTGCCAGCAGCCAAGAGACGGGTAGCTCCTACGAGCAGTACTTC. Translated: CASSQETGSSYEQYF.

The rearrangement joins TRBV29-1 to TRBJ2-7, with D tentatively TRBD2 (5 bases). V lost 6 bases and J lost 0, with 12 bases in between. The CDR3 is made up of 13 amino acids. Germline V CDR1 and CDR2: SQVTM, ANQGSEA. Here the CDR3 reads CSVLLGFSYEQYF. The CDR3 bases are TGCAGCGTCTTACTAGGATTCTCCTACGAGCAGTACTTC.

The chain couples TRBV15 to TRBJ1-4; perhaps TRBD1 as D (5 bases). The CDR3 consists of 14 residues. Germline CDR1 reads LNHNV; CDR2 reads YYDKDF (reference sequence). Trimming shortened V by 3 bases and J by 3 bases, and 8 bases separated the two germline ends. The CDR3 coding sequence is TGTGCCACCAGCAGTAGGGGTTCTAATGAAAAACTGTTTTTT. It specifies CATSSRGSNEKLFF. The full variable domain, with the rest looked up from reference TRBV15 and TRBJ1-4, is DAMVIQNPRYQVTQFGKPVTLSCSQTLNHNVMYWYQQKSSQAPKLLFHYYDKDFNNEADTPDNFQSRRPNTSFCFLDIRSPGLGDTAMYLCATSSRGSNEKLFFGSGTQLSVL.

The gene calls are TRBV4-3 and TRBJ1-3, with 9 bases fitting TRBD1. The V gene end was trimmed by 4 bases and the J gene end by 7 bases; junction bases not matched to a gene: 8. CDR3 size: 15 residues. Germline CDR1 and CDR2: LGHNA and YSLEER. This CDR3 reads CASSPGTGYENTIYF. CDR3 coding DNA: TGCGCCAGCAGCCCCGGGACAGGGTATGAGAACACCATATATTTT.

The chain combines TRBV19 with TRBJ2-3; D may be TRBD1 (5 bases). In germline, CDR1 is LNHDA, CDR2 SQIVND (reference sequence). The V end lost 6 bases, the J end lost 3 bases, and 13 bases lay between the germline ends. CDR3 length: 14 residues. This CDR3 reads CASRTVAGTDTQYF. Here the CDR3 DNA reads TGTGCCAGTAGGACAGTAGCCGGAACAGATACGCAGTATTTT.

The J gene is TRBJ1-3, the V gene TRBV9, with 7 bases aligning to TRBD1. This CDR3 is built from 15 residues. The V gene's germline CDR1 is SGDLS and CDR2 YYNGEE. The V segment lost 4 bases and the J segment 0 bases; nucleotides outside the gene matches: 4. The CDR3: CASSYGTDSGNTIYF. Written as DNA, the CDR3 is TGTGCCAGCAGCTATGGGACAGACTCTGGAAACACCATATATTTT.